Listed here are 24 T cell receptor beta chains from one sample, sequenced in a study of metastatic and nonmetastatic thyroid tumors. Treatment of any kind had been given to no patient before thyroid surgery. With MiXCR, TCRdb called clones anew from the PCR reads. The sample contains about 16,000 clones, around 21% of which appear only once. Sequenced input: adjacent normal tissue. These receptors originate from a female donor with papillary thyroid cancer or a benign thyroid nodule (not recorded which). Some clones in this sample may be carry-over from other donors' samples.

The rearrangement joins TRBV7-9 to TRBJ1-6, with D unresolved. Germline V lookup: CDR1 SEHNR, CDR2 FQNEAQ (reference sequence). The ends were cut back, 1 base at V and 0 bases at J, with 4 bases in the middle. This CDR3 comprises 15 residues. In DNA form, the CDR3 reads TGTGCCAGCAGCTTAGAGAGCTCCTATAATTCACCCCTCCACTTT. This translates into CASSLESSYNSPLHF.

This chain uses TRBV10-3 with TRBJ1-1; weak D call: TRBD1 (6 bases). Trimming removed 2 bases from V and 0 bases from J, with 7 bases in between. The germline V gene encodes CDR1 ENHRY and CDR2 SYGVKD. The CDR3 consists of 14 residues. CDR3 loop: CAISEDRMNTEAFF. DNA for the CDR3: TGTGCCATCAGTGAGGACAGGATGAACACTGAAGCTTTCTTT.

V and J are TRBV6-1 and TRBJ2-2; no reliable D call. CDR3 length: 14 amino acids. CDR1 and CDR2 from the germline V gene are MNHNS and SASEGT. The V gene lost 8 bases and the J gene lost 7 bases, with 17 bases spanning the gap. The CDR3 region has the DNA TGTGCCAGCGGAATCGGGTCGACCGGCGGGGAGCTGTTTTTT. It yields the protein CASGIGSTGGELFF.

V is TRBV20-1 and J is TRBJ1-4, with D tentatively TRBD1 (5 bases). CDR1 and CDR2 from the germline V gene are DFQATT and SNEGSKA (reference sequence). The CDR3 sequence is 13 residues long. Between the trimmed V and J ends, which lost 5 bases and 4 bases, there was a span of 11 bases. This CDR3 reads CSARRGLNEKLFF. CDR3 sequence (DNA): TGCAGTGCTCGGCGGGGCCTTAATGAAAAACTGTTTTTT.

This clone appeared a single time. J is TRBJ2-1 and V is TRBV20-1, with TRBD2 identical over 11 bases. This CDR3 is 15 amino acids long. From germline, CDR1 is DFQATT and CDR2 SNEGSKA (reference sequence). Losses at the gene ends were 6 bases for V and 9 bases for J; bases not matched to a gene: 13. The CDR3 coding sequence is TGCAGTGCGGAAGATAGCGGGAGGGGGAAGGGTGAGCAGTTCTTC. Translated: CSAEDSGRGKGEQFF.

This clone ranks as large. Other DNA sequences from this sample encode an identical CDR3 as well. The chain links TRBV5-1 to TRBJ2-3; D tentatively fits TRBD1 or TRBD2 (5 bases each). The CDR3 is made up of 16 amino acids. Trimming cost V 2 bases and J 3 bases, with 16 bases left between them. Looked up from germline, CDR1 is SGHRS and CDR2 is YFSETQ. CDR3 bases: TGCGCCAGCAGCTTCCTCCATTGGGGGAGAACAGATACGCAGTATTTT. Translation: CASSFLHWGRTDTQYF. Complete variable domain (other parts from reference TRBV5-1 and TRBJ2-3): KAGVTQTPRYLIKTRGQQVTLSCSPISGHRSVSWYQQTPGQGLQFLFEYFSETQRNKGNFPGRFSGRQFSNSRSEMNVSTLELGDSALYLCASSFLHWGRTDTQYFGPGTRLTVL.

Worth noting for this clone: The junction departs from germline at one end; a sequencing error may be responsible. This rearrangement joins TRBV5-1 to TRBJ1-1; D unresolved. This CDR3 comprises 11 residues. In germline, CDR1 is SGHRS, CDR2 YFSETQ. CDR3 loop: CAGSFSGEAFF. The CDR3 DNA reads TGCGCCGGCAGCTTCTCTGGGGAAGCTTTCTTT.

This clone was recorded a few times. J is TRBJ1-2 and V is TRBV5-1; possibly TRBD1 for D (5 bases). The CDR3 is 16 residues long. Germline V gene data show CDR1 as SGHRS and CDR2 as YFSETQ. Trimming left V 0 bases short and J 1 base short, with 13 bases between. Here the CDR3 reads CASSLEGSGLNYGYTF. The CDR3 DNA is TGCGCCAGCAGCTTGGAGGGGTCAGGACTTAACTATGGCTACACCTTC.

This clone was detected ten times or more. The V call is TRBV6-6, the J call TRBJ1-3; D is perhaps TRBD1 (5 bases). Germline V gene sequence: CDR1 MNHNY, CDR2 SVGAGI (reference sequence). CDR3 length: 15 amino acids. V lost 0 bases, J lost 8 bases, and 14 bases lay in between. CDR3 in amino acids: CASSYSGRGVDTIYF. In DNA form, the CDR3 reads TGTGCCAGCAGTTACTCGGGCCGGGGGGTAGACACCATATATTTT.

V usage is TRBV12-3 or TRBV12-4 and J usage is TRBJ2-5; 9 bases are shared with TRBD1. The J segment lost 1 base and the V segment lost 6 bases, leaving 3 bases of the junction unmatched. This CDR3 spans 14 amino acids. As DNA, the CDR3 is TGTGCCAGCAGCCCACAGGGGGCCCAAGAGACCCAGTACTTC. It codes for CASSPQGAQETQYF.

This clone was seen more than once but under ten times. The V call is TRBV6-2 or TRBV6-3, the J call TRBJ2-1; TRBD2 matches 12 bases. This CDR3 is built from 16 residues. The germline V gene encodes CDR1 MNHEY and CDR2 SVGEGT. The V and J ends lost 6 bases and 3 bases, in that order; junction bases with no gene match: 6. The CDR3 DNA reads TGTGCCAGCAGCCTTTTACTAGCGGGAGGCTACAATGAGCAGTTCTTC. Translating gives CASSLLLAGGYNEQFF.

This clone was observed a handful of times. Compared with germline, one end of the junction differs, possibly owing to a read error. CDR3 residues: CASTPYFSRNTIYF. The CDR3 coding sequence is TGTGCCAGCACGCCGTACTTCTCTAGAAACACCATATATTTT. This chain joins TRBV6-1 and TRBJ1-3; D uncertain. CDR3 length: 14 amino acids. Germline assignment: CDR1 MNHNS and CDR2 SASEGT.

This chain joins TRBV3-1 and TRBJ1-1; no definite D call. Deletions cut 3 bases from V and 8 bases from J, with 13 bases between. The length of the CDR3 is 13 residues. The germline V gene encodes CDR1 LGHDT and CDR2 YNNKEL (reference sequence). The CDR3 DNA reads TGTGCCAGCAGCCACGGACCGGACCGGGAAGCTTTCTTT. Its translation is CASSHGPDREAFF.

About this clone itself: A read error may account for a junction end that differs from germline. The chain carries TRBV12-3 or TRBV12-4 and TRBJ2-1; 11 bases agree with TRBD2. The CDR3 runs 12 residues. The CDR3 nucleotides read TGTGCCAGCAGTATCCTTCCGGGACTAGCGGTCTTC. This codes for CASSILPGLAVF.

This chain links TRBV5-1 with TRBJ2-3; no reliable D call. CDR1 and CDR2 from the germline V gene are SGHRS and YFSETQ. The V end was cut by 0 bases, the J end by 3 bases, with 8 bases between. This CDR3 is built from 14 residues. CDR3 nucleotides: TGCGCCAGCAGCTTGGAGGCTAAGACAGATACGCAGTATTTT. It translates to CASSLEAKTDTQYF.

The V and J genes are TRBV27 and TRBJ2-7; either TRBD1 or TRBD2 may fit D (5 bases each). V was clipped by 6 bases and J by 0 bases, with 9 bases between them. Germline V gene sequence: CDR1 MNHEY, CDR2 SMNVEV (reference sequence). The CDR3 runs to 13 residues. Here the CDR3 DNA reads TGTGCCAGCAGAAGGGACGGCTCCTACGAGCAGTACTTC. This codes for CASRRDGSYEQYF.

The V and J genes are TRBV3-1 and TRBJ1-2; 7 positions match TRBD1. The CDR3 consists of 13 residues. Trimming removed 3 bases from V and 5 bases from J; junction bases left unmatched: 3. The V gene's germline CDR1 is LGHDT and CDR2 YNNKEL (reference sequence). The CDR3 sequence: CASSQKGAYGYTF. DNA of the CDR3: TGTGCCAGCAGCCAGAAGGGGGCATATGGCTACACCTTC.

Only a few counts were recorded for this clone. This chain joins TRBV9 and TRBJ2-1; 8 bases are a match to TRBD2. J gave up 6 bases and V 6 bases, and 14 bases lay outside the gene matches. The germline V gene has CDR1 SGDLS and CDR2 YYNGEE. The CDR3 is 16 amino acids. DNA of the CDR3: TGTGCCAGCAACAAAGGCACGGCGGGAGGACGCAATGAGCAGTTCTTC. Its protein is CASNKGTAGGRNEQFF.

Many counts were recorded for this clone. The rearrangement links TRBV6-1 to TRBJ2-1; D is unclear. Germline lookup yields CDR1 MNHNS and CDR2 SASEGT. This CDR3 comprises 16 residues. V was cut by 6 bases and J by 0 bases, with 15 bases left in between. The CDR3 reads CASSPSDGSSYNEQFF. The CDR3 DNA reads TGTGCCAGCAGCCCAAGCGACGGGTCCTCCTACAATGAGCAGTTCTTC.

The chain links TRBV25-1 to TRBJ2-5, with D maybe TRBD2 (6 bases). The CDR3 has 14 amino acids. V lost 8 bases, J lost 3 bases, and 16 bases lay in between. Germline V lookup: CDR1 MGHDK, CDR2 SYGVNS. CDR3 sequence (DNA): TGTGCCAGCGGTCCCGGGGGTACGGAAGAGACCCAGTACTTC. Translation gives CASGPGGTEETQYF.

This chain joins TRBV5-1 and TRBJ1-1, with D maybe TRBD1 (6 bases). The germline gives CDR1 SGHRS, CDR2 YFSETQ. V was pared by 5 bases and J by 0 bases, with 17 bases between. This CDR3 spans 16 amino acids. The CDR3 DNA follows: TGCGCCAGCAGACTCGAAACAGGGACGGTGAACACTGAAGCTTTCTTT. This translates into CASRLETGTVNTEAFF.

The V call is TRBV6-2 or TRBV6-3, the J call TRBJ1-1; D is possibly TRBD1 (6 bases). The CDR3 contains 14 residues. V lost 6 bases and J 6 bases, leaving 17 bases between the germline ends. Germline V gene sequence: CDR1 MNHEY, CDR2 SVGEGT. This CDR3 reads CASSRQGMGPEAFF. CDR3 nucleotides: TGTGCCAGCAGCCGTCAGGGGATGGGCCCTGAAGCTTTCTTT.

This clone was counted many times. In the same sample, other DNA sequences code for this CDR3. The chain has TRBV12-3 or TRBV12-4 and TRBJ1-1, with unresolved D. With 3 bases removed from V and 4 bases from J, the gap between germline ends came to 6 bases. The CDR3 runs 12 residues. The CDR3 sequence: CASSFGSTEAFF. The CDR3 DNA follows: TGTGCCAGCAGTTTTGGGAGCACTGAAGCTTTCTTT.

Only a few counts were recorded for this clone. The DNA for the CDR3 is TGCAGTGCTTACAGATTCTCTGGAAACACCATATATTTT. As protein: CSAYRFSGNTIYF. This sequence joins TRBV20-1 and TRBJ1-3; D gene ambiguous. V lost 5 bases to trimming and J lost 0 bases, with 8 bases between them. Germline V lookup: CDR1 DFQATT, CDR2 SNEGSKA (reference sequence). This CDR3 spans 13 amino acids.